The 19 T cell receptor beta chains given below trace back to one sample, sequenced in a study of T cell clonotyping in hematopoietic cell transplantation. Assay used: immunoSEQ multiplex PCR; TCRdb lists only in-frame clones, some missing. The table records over 10,000 clones, approximately 83% of them present only once. The sample was PBMCs, taken 100 days after allogeneic stem cell transplant. The source of these receptors is a female patient in her 40s who had an allogeneic stem cell transplant from a related donor, so T cells may come from the graft donor. Some clones in this sample may be carry-over from other donors' samples.

This sequence joins TRBV30 and TRBJ1-3; D is uncertain. V gave up 6 bases and J gave up 4 bases, with 4 bases separating them. This CDR3 is built from 10 residues. Germline values: CDR1 GTSNPN, CDR2 SVGIG (reference sequence). In DNA form, the CDR3 reads TGTGCCTGCTGCGGAAACACCATATATTTT. Residues: CACCGNTIYF.

The rearrangement uses TRBV2 and TRBJ2-5, with D uncertain. The CDR3 loop spans 13 amino acids. Germline loops: CDR1 SNHLY, CDR2 FYNNEI. The V and J ends lost 10 bases and 2 bases respectively, with 14 bases between them. CDR3 loop: CATSLRGQETQYF. The CDR3, as DNA: TGTGCCACCTCGTTACGCGGACAAGAGACCCAGTACTTC.

The V gene is TRBV11-2, the J gene TRBJ2-7; 7 nucleotides line up with TRBD1. V dropped 5 bases and J dropped 6; count of bases not matched to a gene: 7. Germline V gives CDR1 SGHAT, CDR2 FQNNGV. CDR3 length: 13 amino acids. The CDR3: CASSVLQGIEQYF. The CDR3 nucleotides read TGTGCCAGCAGCGTCCTACAGGGGATCGAGCAGTACTTC.

This clone was seen only once. This chain links TRBV5-1 with TRBJ2-1; 8 bases line up with TRBD2. The J segment lost 8 bases and the V segment lost 2 bases, leaving 9 bases of the junction unmatched. Germline CDR1 and CDR2: SGHRS and YFSETQ. The CDR3 length is 15 residues. The CDR3 DNA is TGCGCCAGCAGCTTTACCTGGTCGGGGGGGGATGAGCAGTTCTTC. Translated, it gives CASSFTWSGGDEQFF. Combining the CDR3 with reference TRBV5-1 and TRBJ2-1 gives the whole variable domain KAGVTQTPRYLIKTRGQQVTLSCSPISGHRSVSWYQQTPGQGLQFLFEYFSETQRNKGNFPGRFSGRQFSNSRSEMNVSTLELGDSALYLCASSFTWSGGDEQFFGPGTRLTVL.

The genes are TRBV4-2 and TRBJ2-7, with 9 bases aligning to TRBD1. Germline V gene data show CDR1 as LGHNA and CDR2 as YNFKEQ. V gave up 4 bases and J gave up 1 base; unmatched junction bases: 8. The CDR3 runs to 16 residues. CDR3 protein: CASSREDRGVSYEQYF. The CDR3 nucleotides are TGTGCCAGCAGCCGGGAGGACAGGGGAGTTTCCTACGAGCAGTACTTC.

V usage is TRBV2 and J usage is TRBJ2-7; a possible D gene is TRBD2 (6 bases). Trimming took 4 bases from V and 3 from J, leaving 13 bases between them. This CDR3 is built from 14 residues. Germline lookup yields CDR1 SNHLY and CDR2 FYNNEI. CDR3 loop: CASSARGGFYEQYF. In nucleotides, the CDR3 is TGTGCCAGCAGTGCGAGGGGAGGTTTCTACGAGCAGTACTTC.

This chain links TRBV6-6 with TRBJ1-2; 8 bases are a match to TRBD1. The CDR3 runs 11 residues. Trimming removed 6 bases from V and 12 bases from J; junction bases left unmatched: 6. Germline V lookup: CDR1 MNHNY, CDR2 SVGAGI (reference sequence). CDR3 loop: CASSQQGGNTF. The CDR3 DNA reads as TGTGCCAGCAGCCAACAGGGGGGAAACACCTTC.

A single count supports this clone. Germline and junction disagree at one end, which may indicate a read error. This chain joins TRBV11-2 and TRBJ2-2, with 10 positions matching TRBD1. Germline CDR1 is SGHAT and CDR2 is FQNNGV. The CDR3 totals 14 residues. The DNA of the CDR3 is TGCGGGACAGGGGACCTCGCGAACACCGGGGAGCTGTTTTTT. Its protein product is CGTGDLANTGELFF.

The V and J genes are TRBV5-1 and TRBJ2-2; 7 positions agree with TRBD2. V lost 4 bases and J lost 2; bases outside the gene matches: 8. In germline, CDR1 is SGHRS, CDR2 YFSETQ. The CDR3 is made up of 16 amino acids. The CDR3 region is CASSGLADVNTGELFF. The CDR3 bases are TGCGCCAGCAGCGGGCTAGCGGACGTTAACACCGGGGAGCTGTTTTTT.

As to this clone: Without the conserved terminal phenylalanine or tryptophan, this CDR3 likely stems from a read error. The chain joins TRBV30 to TRBJ1-5; D is possibly TRBD1 (5 bases). The CDR3 runs 13 residues. The germline V gene has CDR1 GTSNPN and CDR2 SVGIG (reference sequence). Trimming pared 3 bases from V and 2 bases from J, leaving 8 bases between. The CDR3 reads CAWSGGGNQPQHL. The CDR3 coding sequence is TGTGCCTGGAGCGGAGGGGGCAATCAGCCCCAGCATCTT.

This clone occurred a few times. The CDR3 loop is CASKRDLHYNEQFF. CDR3 nucleotides: TGTGCTTCGAAAAGAGACTTACATTACAATGAGCAGTTCTTC. The chain recombines TRBV30 with TRBJ2-1; the D is unclear. Germline V gene data show CDR1 as GTSNPN and CDR2 as SVGIG (reference sequence). The CDR3 runs 14 residues.

The chain joins TRBV5-1 to TRBJ2-1; D remains ambiguous. V was shortened by 4 bases and J by 1 base, with 15 bases between the two germline ends. The germline V gene encodes CDR1 SGHRS and CDR2 YFSETQ. The CDR3 loop spans 16 amino acids. CDR3 nucleotide sequence: TGCGCCAGCAGCGTCGTGGGCGGCAGATCCTACAATGAGCAGTTCTTC. Residues: CASSVVGGRSYNEQFF.

The rearrangement links TRBV4-1 to TRBJ2-5; D may be TRBD1 (6 bases). Germline V lookup: CDR1 MGHRA, CDR2 YSYEKL. V lost 0 bases and J lost 5, with 22 bases in between. The CDR3 covers 18 residues. CDR3: CASSQESAGVPGWETQYF. CDR3 DNA: TGCGCCAGCAGCCAAGAATCGGCAGGGGTCCCCGGGTGGGAGACCCAGTACTTC.

V gene TRBV7-8 combines with J gene TRBJ1-5; D perhaps matches TRBD1 (6 bases). The ends were cut back, 2 bases at V and 6 bases at J, with 17 bases in the middle. Germline assignment: CDR1 SGHVS and CDR2 FQNEAQ. This CDR3 has 16 amino acids. The CDR3 DNA reads TGTGCCAGCAGCTTATGGGCGGGGGGCGGGGTTCAGCCCCAGCATTTT. Translation: CASSLWAGGGVQPQHF.

The chain employs TRBV7-8 and TRBJ1-2; D gene uncertain. The V gene lost 0 bases and the J gene lost 4 bases, with 12 bases spanning the gap. Germline V gene lookup returns CDR1 SGHVS and CDR2 FQNEAQ. The CDR3 length is 15 residues. The CDR3 DNA follows: TGTGCCAGCAGCTTAGCCCGGGCCTTTCTCTATGGCTACACCTTC. It yields the protein CASSLARAFLYGYTF.

With regard to this clone: One end of the junction varies from germline; a read error may be responsible. The V gene is TRBV28, the J gene TRBJ2-7; TRBD2 matches at 7 bases. CDR1 is MDHEN, CDR2 SYDVKM, per germline. The CDR3 totals 16 residues. This CDR3 reads CASSLRGGSTAYEQHF. In DNA, the CDR3 is TGTGCCAGCAGCCTAAGGGGAGGGAGTACTGCCTACGAGCAGCACTTC.

In its sample, this clone was seen once. The V call is TRBV19, the J call TRBJ1-5; D is unresolved. The germline CDR1 and CDR2 sequences are LNHDA and SQIVND (reference sequence). This CDR3 spans 16 amino acids. Trimming shortened V by 7 bases and J by 0 bases, and 16 bases separated the two germline ends. The CDR3, as DNA: TGTGCCAGTAAAGCGACGGACGGTTATAGCAATCAGCCCCAGCATTTT. Residues: CASKATDGYSNQPQHF. The full variable domain, its missing parts supplied by reference TRBV19 and TRBJ1-5, is DGGITQSPKYLFRKEGQNVTLSCEQNLNHDAMYWYRQDPGQGLRLIYYSQIVNDFQKGDIAEGYSVSREKKESFPLTVTSAQKNPTAFYLCASKATDGYSNQPQHFGDGTRLSIL.

V gene TRBV2 combines with J gene TRBJ1-6; possible D gene TRBD1, 5 bases. Trimming removed 6 bases from V and 10 bases from J, with 13 bases in between. Germline V CDR1 and CDR2: SNHLY, FYNNEI. This CDR3 contains 13 residues. The CDR3 DNA follows: TGTGCCAGCAGCCCAGCGGGGGGATCACCCCTCCACTTT. Protein product: CASSPAGGSPLHF.

The J gene is TRBJ2-2, the V gene TRBV27; D assignment may be TRBD1 or TRBD2 (5 bases each). The V end was cut by 2 bases, the J end by 4 bases, with 8 bases between. This CDR3 region has 14 residues. Germline CDR1 reads MNHEY; CDR2 reads SMNVEV (reference sequence). The CDR3 nucleotides read TGTGCCAGCAGTTTACTTGGGGGCACCGGGGAGCTGTTTTTT. Translated: CASSLLGGTGELFF.